These 32 T cell receptor beta chains originate from one sample sequenced in a study of T cells and copy number aberrations in small-cell lung cancer. Using immunoSEQ multiplex PCR, the repertoire was profiled, and TCRdb retains in-frame clones only, with some absent. Of more than 9,500 clones listed, about 75% are singletons. Material: normal tissue next to the tumor. The receptors here all came from a man in his sixties with small cell lung cancer.

This clone was detected a few times. The chain joins TRBV6-1 to TRBJ1-2; a weak D match, TRBD1 (6 bases). Germline values: CDR1 MNHNS, CDR2 SASEGT. The CDR3 has 15 residues. The V gene lost 4 bases and the J gene lost 3 bases, with 15 bases spanning the gap. CDR3 protein: CASSVGQQGHYGYTF. CDR3 bases: TGTGCCAGCAGTGTCGGACAACAGGGACACTATGGCTACACCTTC.

J is TRBJ1-5 and V is TRBV19, with D hard to call. V was shortened by 1 base and J by 3 bases, with 10 bases between the two germline ends. Per germline, CDR1 LNHDA and CDR2 SQIVND (reference sequence). The CDR3 sequence is 15 residues long. The CDR3: CASSIGIWVNQPQHF. The CDR3 bases are TGTGCCAGTAGTATAGGGATCTGGGTCAATCAGCCCCAGCATTTT.

CDR3 region: CASSQGEGKGTGELFF. Written as DNA, the CDR3 is TGTGCCAGCAGCCAAGGAGAGGGGAAAGGCACCGGGGAGCTGTTTTTT. This sequence joins TRBV25-1 and TRBJ2-2, with D perhaps TRBD1 or TRBD2 (5 bases each). The germline V gene has CDR1 MGHDK and CDR2 SYGVNS. The CDR3 is made up of 16 amino acids. The V end lost 6 bases, the J end lost 4 bases, and 18 bases lay between the germline ends.

The CDR3 protein is CASTPELLRTDTQYF. CDR3 nucleotide sequence: TGTGCCAGCACCCCGGAGTTGCTCCGCACAGATACGCAGTATTTT. The chain has TRBV28 and TRBJ2-3, with D hard to call. CDR3 length equals 15 residues. In germline, CDR1 is MDHEN, CDR2 SYDVKM. V lost 7 bases, J lost 1 base, and 15 bases lay in between.

The chain joins TRBV5-4 to TRBJ2-5; tentative D call: TRBD1 (5 bases). The V end was cut by 0 bases, the J end by 4 bases, with 10 bases between. CDR1 SGHNT and CDR2 YYREEE come from the germline V gene (reference sequence). The CDR3 totals 14 residues. DNA for the CDR3: TGTGCCAGCAGCTTGGCAGGGCCCGGAGAGACCCAGTACTTC. Amino acid sequence: CASSLAGPGETQYF.

V usage is TRBV19 and J usage is TRBJ2-1; possibly TRBD1 for D (6 bases). V was cut by 2 bases and J by 5 bases, with 13 bases left in between. The germline CDR1 and CDR2 sequences are LNHDA and SQIVND (reference sequence). The CDR3 is 15 residues long. The CDR3 reads CASSIMAGADNEQFF. CDR3 in DNA: TGTGCCAGTAGTATAATGGCAGGGGCAGACAATGAGCAGTTCTTC.

The genes are TRBV29-1 and TRBJ1-1; no reliable D call. Germline V CDR1 and CDR2: SQVTM, ANQGSEA. The CDR3 consists of 10 residues. Trimming pared 6 bases from V and 1 base from J, leaving 3 bases between. CDR3 residues: CSVANTEAFF. The DNA of the CDR3 is TGCAGCGTGGCGAACACTGAAGCTTTCTTT. Complete variable domain (other parts from reference TRBV29-1 and TRBJ1-1): SAVISQKPSRDICQRGTSLTIQCQVDSQVTMMFWYRQQPGQSLTLIATANQGSEATYESGFVIDKFPISRPNLTFSTLTVSNMSPEDSSIYLCSVANTEAFFGQGTRLTVV.

The chain combines TRBV10-2 with TRBJ2-1; 7 bases are a match to TRBD1. After removal of 3 bases from V and 6 bases from J, the junction contained 2 bases not matched to a gene. CDR1 is WSHSY, CDR2 SAAADI, per germline. There are 13 residues in the CDR3. CDR3 DNA: TGCGCCAGCAGTGACAGGGGGATCAATGAGCAGTTCTTC. The encoded protein is CASSDRGINEQFF.

The gene calls are TRBV7-3 and TRBJ1-1; tentatively, D is TRBD1 (6 bases). Trimming cost V 5 bases and J 4 bases, with 14 bases left between them. Per germline, CDR1 SGHTA and CDR2 FQGTGA. The CDR3 covers 14 residues. The CDR3 region is CASSPLTGSTEAFF. The CDR3 coding sequence is TGTGCCAGCAGCCCACTGACAGGTTCCACTGAAGCTTTCTTT.

The count of this clone is one. CDR3 sequence: CASSRTGTTKSYEQYF. The CDR3 bases are TGTGCCAGTAGTAGAACCGGGACAACAAAATCCTACGAGCAGTACTTC. The J gene is TRBJ2-7, the V gene TRBV19; D might be TRBD1 (6 bases). The CDR3 is 16 amino acids. The V end lost 4 bases, the J end lost 1 base, and 17 bases lay between the germline ends. The V gene's germline CDR1 is LNHDA and CDR2 SQIVND (reference sequence).

CDR3 residues: CASSEPPGGHTGELFF. The CDR3 DNA reads TGTGCCAGCAGCGAGCCACCAGGGGGTCACACCGGGGAGCTGTTTTTT. The chain uses TRBV9 and TRBJ2-2; 7 bases are shared with TRBD1. Trimming cost V 3 bases and J 3 bases; bases outside gene matches: 8. Germline-derived CDR1 and CDR2 are SGDLS and YYNGEE. The CDR3 length is 16 residues.

This clone was found once. The chain employs TRBV18 and TRBJ1-3, with TRBD1 as a possible D gene (5 bases). Trimming took off 3 bases at V and 4 bases at J, with 13 bases between the two ends. Germline CDR1 is KGHSH and CDR2 is LQKENI. The CDR3 length is 15 residues. CDR3 residues: CASSPQGSGGNTIYF. The CDR3 DNA reads TGTGCCAGCTCACCTCAGGGTTCAGGCGGAAACACCATATATTTT.

The V call is TRBV21-1, the J call TRBJ2-1; TRBD2, the table's D call, was not compared with the DNA. TRBV21-1 is designated a pseudogene. This CDR3 region has 17 residues. In DNA, the CDR3 is TGTGCCAGCAGCCAATGTCCCCCACTAGCGGAACACAATGAGCAGTTCTTC. Translation: CASSQCPPLAEHNEQFF.

V is TRBV6-6 and J is TRBJ2-7, with TRBD2 identical over 8 bases. Germline CDR1 MNHNY, CDR2 SVGAGI (reference sequence). The CDR3 contains 16 residues. J lost 3 bases, V lost 4 bases, and 11 bases had no gene match. For the CDR3, the DNA is TGTGCCAGCAGTTCCCACTCGACGGGGGGGGGCTACGAGCAGTACTTC. It is translated as CASSSHSTGGGYEQYF.

V is TRBV6-5 and J is TRBJ2-3; 7 nucleotides align to TRBD1. This CDR3 region has 15 residues. Germline V gene data show CDR1 as MNHEY and CDR2 as SVGAGI. With V trimmed by 9 bases and J by 4 bases, 13 bases remained unmatched. The DNA for the CDR3 is TGTGCCAGTCACCAAGGGGGCGGAATACCAGATACGCAGTATTTT. Amino acids: CASHQGGGIPDTQYF.

The chain carries TRBV7-9 and TRBJ1-2; TRBD1 might be the D (6 bases). V dropped 0 bases and J dropped 2 bases, with 7 bases sitting between them. In germline, CDR1 is SEHNR, CDR2 FQNEAQ (reference sequence). The CDR3 has 14 amino acids. CDR3 coding DNA: TGTGCCAGCAGCTTAGCGGGGGCCAACTATGGCTACACCTTC. Its translation is CASSLAGANYGYTF.

The J gene is TRBJ2-1, the V gene TRBV6-6; 8 nucleotides align to TRBD2. Trimming removed 0 bases from V and 6 bases from J; junction bases left unmatched: 4. CDR1 is MNHNY, CDR2 SVGAGI, per germline (reference sequence). The CDR3 length is 15 residues. The CDR3 coding sequence is TGTGCCAGCAGTTACTCGATGGCGGGAGGCAATGAGCAGTTCTTC. This gives the protein CASSYSMAGGNEQFF.

V gene TRBV28 combines with J gene TRBJ2-3; 13 positions agree with TRBD2. Trimming at V came to 6 bases and at J to 4 bases, leaving 7 bases not matched to a gene. The CDR3 spans 16 residues. The germline CDR1 and CDR2 sequences are MDHEN and SYDVKM. The CDR3 DNA is TGTGCCAGCAGCCCAGGACTAGCGGGAGTCGCAGATACGCAGTATTTT. This encodes CASSPGLAGVADTQYF.

The gene calls are TRBV10-2 and TRBJ2-7; TRBD2 matches 7 bases. The CDR3 totals 13 residues. Looked up from germline, CDR1 is WSHSY and CDR2 is SAAADI. The V segment lost 10 bases and the J segment 1 base; nucleotides outside the gene matches: 7. The CDR3: CAISTSSSYEQYF. CDR3 DNA sequence: TGCGCCATTTCGACTAGCAGTTCCTACGAGCAGTACTTC.

The J gene is TRBJ1-1, the V gene TRBV30; D remains ambiguous. Trimming left V 5 bases short and J 4 bases short, with 11 bases between. The germline V gene encodes CDR1 GTSNPN and CDR2 SVGIG (reference sequence). This CDR3 spans 12 amino acids. The CDR3, as DNA: TGTGCCTGGGGGATGATAGGCACTGAAGCTTTCTTT. It is translated as CAWGMIGTEAFF.

The V call is TRBV27, the J call TRBJ2-7; 7 nucleotides match TRBD2. CDR3 size: 14 residues. Per the germline V gene, CDR1 is MNHEY and CDR2 is SMNVEV (reference sequence). Unmatched junction bases numbered 4, after V lost 2 bases and J lost 3 bases. CDR3 in amino acids: CASSLRGGSYEQYF. CDR3 coding DNA: TGTGCCAGCAGTTTACGCGGCGGGAGCTACGAGCAGTACTTC.

The V gene is TRBV10-3, the J gene TRBJ2-1, with 10 bases fitting TRBD2. This CDR3 spans 15 amino acids. From germline, CDR1 is ENHRY and CDR2 SYGVKD. The ends lost 4 bases at V and 8 bases at J; junction bases unmatched: 8. This CDR3 is CAISGLAGDSHEQFF. CDR3 nucleotides: TGTGCCATCAGTGGGCTAGCGGGAGACAGTCATGAGCAGTTCTTC.

J is TRBJ2-1 and V is TRBV29-1; the D gene is possibly TRBD1 (6 bases). The germline gives CDR1 SQVTM, CDR2 ANQGSEA. V shed 1 base and J shed 3 bases, with 16 bases lying between them. The CDR3 length is 16 residues. The CDR3 region has the DNA TGCAGCGTTGAAGTTCGGGGCAGGGGAGTCTACAATGAGCAGTTCTTC. This gives the protein CSVEVRGRGVYNEQFF.

This chain connects TRBV19 to TRBJ2-5; 8 bases match TRBD2. Germline V CDR1 and CDR2: LNHDA, SQIVND (reference sequence). The CDR3 runs 16 residues. The V segment lost 3 bases and the J segment 0 bases; nucleotides outside the gene matches: 6. DNA for the CDR3: TGTGCCAGTAGTATGTTCGGGGGGGTCCACCAAGAGACCCAGTACTTC. It codes for CASSMFGGVHQETQYF.

This chain connects TRBV7-8 to TRBJ2-1; 9 positions agree with TRBD2. The CDR3 length is 13 residues. CDR1 and CDR2 from the germline V gene are SGHVS and FQNEAQ. Unmatched junction bases numbered 6, after V lost 11 bases and J lost 4 bases. The CDR3: CAGGTSLYNEQFF. For the CDR3, the DNA is TGTGCCGGGGGGACTAGCCTATACAATGAGCAGTTCTTC.

The rearrangement links TRBV19 to TRBJ1-1; D ambiguous. With 1 base removed from V and 0 bases from J, the gap between germline ends came to 6 bases. CDR3 length: 14 residues. Germline CDR1 is LNHDA and CDR2 is SQIVND (reference sequence). The CDR3 nucleotides are TGTGCCAGTAGTATAGGGCAGCTGAACACTGAAGCTTTCTTT. Translated, it gives CASSIGQLNTEAFF.

In the case of this clone: The same CDR3 can be traced to other DNA sequences in this sample. The chain joins TRBV6-6 to TRBJ2-7; D gene unclear. Trimming cost V 2 bases and J 0 bases, with 5 bases left between them. Germline values: CDR1 MNHNY, CDR2 SVGAGI (reference sequence). This CDR3 has 13 residues. The CDR3 coding sequence is TGTGCCAGCAGTTACCAGTCCTCCTACGAGCAGTACTTC. Residues: CASSYQSSYEQYF.

This clone was seen once. As DNA, the CDR3 is TGTGCCAGCAGCTCATCAGGTGGGGAAGCTTTCTTT. Protein sequence: CASSSSGGEAFF. The rearrangement joins TRBV11-2 to TRBJ1-1; D gene uncertain. CDR3 length equals 12 residues. V was shortened by 4 bases and J by 8 bases, with 11 bases between the two germline ends. Germline CDR1 and CDR2: SGHAT and FQNNGV.

This rearrangement joins TRBV11-3 to TRBJ2-6; 7 bases align to TRBD1. Germline V CDR1 and CDR2: SGHNT, YENEEA. Trimming at V came to 5 bases and at J to 0 bases, leaving 10 bases not matched to a gene. The CDR3 spans 18 residues. The CDR3 loop reads CASSLPGTVSSGANVLTF. CDR3 nucleotides: TGTGCCAGCAGCCTACCCGGGACAGTAAGCTCTGGGGCCAACGTCCTGACTTTC.

The chain employs TRBV15 and TRBJ2-7, with TRBD2 matching 11 bases. This CDR3 region has 16 residues. V lost 0 bases and J lost 9; bases outside the gene matches: 10. Germline lookup yields CDR1 LNHNV and CDR2 YYDKDF (reference sequence). CDR3 DNA sequence: TGTGCCACCAGCAGAGACGGGAGTGGTAGCGGGAGGGTGCAGTACTTC. It specifies CATSRDGSGSGRVQYF.

In this sample, this clone is large (0.1 to 1%). The chain is built from TRBV7-3 and TRBJ2-3, with D perhaps matching TRBD2 (6 bases). Between the trimmed V and J ends, which lost 0 bases and 1 base, there was a span of 11 bases. The CDR3 runs 16 residues. The V gene's germline CDR1 is SGHTA and CDR2 FQGTGA. The CDR3 is CASSLTRGSGTDTQYF. The DNA for the CDR3 is TGTGCCAGCAGCTTAACGCGGGGTAGCGGCACAGATACGCAGTATTTT.

The chain uses TRBV15 and TRBJ1-1; no firm D call. The V end lost 1 base, the J end lost 3 bases, and 12 bases lay between the germline ends. Germline CDR1 reads LNHNV; CDR2 reads YYDKDF (reference sequence). The CDR3 is 15 residues long. CDR3 nucleotides: TGTGCCACCAGCAGAGGGGGTTTATTGGACACTGAAGCTTTCTTT. This sequence encodes CATSRGGLLDTEAFF.